The 22 T cell receptor beta chains below come from one sample, sequenced in a study of T cells after yellow fever vaccination. TCRdb re-called the 5' RACE reads with MiXCR, one entry per CDR3 protein. The sample lists more than 120,000 distinct CDR3 sequences, 7.7% occurring once. This specimen consisted of CD4+ T cells sorted from PBMCs, obtained 5 days after the yellow fever booster vaccination. These receptors originate from a man aged 25 to 40 who received the YFV17D yellow fever vaccine.

This chain joins TRBV3-1 and TRBJ2-5, with D maybe TRBD1 (6 bases). The V end lost 11 bases, the J end lost 2 bases, and 30 bases lay between the germline ends. Looked up from germline, CDR1 is LGHDT and CDR2 is YNNKEL (reference sequence). CDR3 size: 18 residues. The CDR3 reads CASTQDSGQGFFQETQYF. CDR3 nucleotides: TGTGCCTCCACCCAAGATTCTGGGCAGGGGTTCTTTCAAGAGACCCAGTACTTC.

This clonotype was observed many times. The J gene is TRBJ2-3, the V gene TRBV21-1; the table's D call of TRBD2 was not tested on the DNA. TRBV21-1 is given as a pseudogene. There are 20 residues in the CDR3. The CDR3 sequence is CASSAAGTPPPGLGTDTQYF. As DNA, the CDR3 is TGTGCCAGCAGCGCCGCCGGAACCCCGCCTCCGGGACTAGGGACAGATACGCAGTATTTT.

This clonotype was detected ten times or more. In DNA form, the CDR3 reads TGCAGTCCCCTACCCCGGGACAGTTACAATGAGCAGTTCTTC. Translation gives CSPLPRDSYNEQFF. The chain has TRBV20-1 and TRBJ2-1; 7 nucleotides match TRBD1. Germline V lookup: CDR1 DFQATT, CDR2 SNEGSKA (reference sequence). The CDR3 is 14 residues long. V lost 8 bases to trimming and J lost 4 bases; unmatched junction nucleotides: 11.

This clonotype was observed at least ten times. CDR3 loop: CASRPQGAVGELFF. CDR3 coding DNA: TGTGCCAGCAGACCTCAGGGGGCCGTCGGGGAGCTGTTTTTT. The chain joins TRBV12-3 or TRBV12-4 to TRBJ2-2, with TRBD1 matching 8 bases. The CDR3 runs to 14 residues. With 6 bases clipped from V and 7 bases from J, the junction kept 7 bases outside the gene matches.

In this sample, this clonotype turned up many times. This chain links TRBV19 with TRBJ2-1, with 7 nucleotides matching TRBD1. The trim removed 6 bases at V and 7 bases at J, leaving 12 bases unmatched. This CDR3 has 15 residues. Germline CDR1 reads LNHDA; CDR2 reads SQIVND (reference sequence). The CDR3 here is CASSATGTALNEQFF. DNA of the CDR3: TGTGCCAGTAGCGCAACCGGGACAGCACTGAATGAGCAGTTCTTC.

In this sample, this clonotype turned up many times. This chain connects TRBV5-1 to TRBJ2-1; 9 nucleotides line up with TRBD1. CDR1 SGHRS and CDR2 YFSETQ come from the germline V gene. V shed 3 bases, J shed 0 bases, and the junction held 1 base outside the gene matches. This CDR3 spans 15 amino acids. CDR3 DNA: TGCGCCAGCAGCTCGACAGGGGGCTCCTACAATGAGCAGTTCTTC. This codes for CASSSTGGSYNEQFF.

This clonotype was seen many times. The chain uses TRBV12-3 or TRBV12-4 and TRBJ1-6, with TRBD1 matching over 9 bases. CDR3 length: 14 amino acids. J was trimmed by 9 bases and V by 8 bases; bases with no gene match: 8. The CDR3, as DNA: TGTGCCAGCTCCCAGGGACAGGGTATTTCACCCCTCCACTTT. Translated: CASSQGQGISPLHF.

This clonotype was recorded many times. CDR3 protein: CSAPTSTDTQYF. The CDR3 DNA reads as TGCAGTGCTCCAACTAGCACAGATACGCAGTATTTT. The gene calls are TRBV20-1 and TRBJ2-3, with no clear D. Germline V gene lookup returns CDR1 DFQATT and CDR2 SNEGSKA (reference sequence). Trimming removed 5 bases from V and 0 bases from J, with 6 bases in between. This CDR3 has 12 residues.

This clonotype was detected ten times or more. The chain joins TRBV28 to TRBJ2-1; D uncertain. The CDR3 sequence is 12 residues long. Germline-derived CDR1 and CDR2 are MDHEN and SYDVKM. Trimming shortened V by 4 bases and J by 9 bases, and 10 bases separated the two germline ends. CDR3 bases: TGTGCCAGCAGTTCGGCGTTACTTGAGCAGTTCTTC. Its protein is CASSSALLEQFF.

The sample holds many counts of this clonotype. This chain uses TRBV18 with TRBJ2-5, with D possibly being TRBD1 (6 bases). The V gene lost 4 bases and the J gene lost 0 bases, with 9 bases spanning the gap. Germline V gene lookup returns CDR1 KGHSH and CDR2 LQKENI. The CDR3 contains 14 residues. CDR3 DNA: TGTGCCAGCTCACTTTACAGGGACCAAGAGACCCAGTACTTC. Translated: CASSLYRDQETQYF.

This clonotype was recorded many times. The V gene is TRBV5-1, the J gene TRBJ1-5, with TRBD1 matching 9 bases. This CDR3 has 15 amino acids. Germline values: CDR1 SGHRS, CDR2 YFSETQ. After removal of 2 bases from V and 4 bases from J, the junction contained 4 bases not matched to a gene. DNA for the CDR3: TGCGCCAGCAGCTTTGGGACAGGGCCTAATCAGCCCCAGCATTTT. This codes for CASSFGTGPNQPQHF.

This clonotype showed up many times. This sequence joins TRBV27 and TRBJ2-1; D is perhaps TRBD1 or TRBD2 (5 bases each). Trimming shortened V by 6 bases and J by 4 bases, and 10 bases separated the two germline ends. Germline CDR1 is MNHEY and CDR2 is SMNVEV (reference sequence). This CDR3 is built from 13 residues. The CDR3 spells CASRRDVYNEQFF. In DNA, the CDR3 is TGTGCCAGCAGACGGGACGTTTACAATGAGCAGTTCTTC.

This clonotype was observed many times. The chain couples TRBV5-1 to TRBJ2-2; no definite D call. The V gene's germline CDR1 is SGHRS and CDR2 YFSETQ. This CDR3 region has 15 residues. The V and J ends lost 0 bases and 0 bases respectively, with 6 bases between them. This CDR3 is CASSLAGANTGELFF. DNA of the CDR3: TGCGCCAGCAGCTTGGCTGGGGCGAACACCGGGGAGCTGTTTTTT. The whole variable domain, remainder taken from reference TRBV5-1 and TRBJ2-2, is KAGVTQTPRYLIKTRGQQVTLSCSPISGHRSVSWYQQTPGQGLQFLFEYFSETQRNKGNFPGRFSGRQFSNSRSEMNVSTLELGDSALYLCASSLAGANTGELFFGEGSRLTVL.

In this sample, this clonotype turned up many times. The junction departs from the called germline gene at one end, perhaps through a read error. CDR3 DNA: TGCGCCAGCAGCTTGAGGGGACCATCCTCCGAGCAGTACTTC. Its translation: CASSLRGPSSEQYF. This chain joins TRBV5-1 and TRBJ2-7; D is perhaps TRBD1 or TRBD2 (5 bases each). CDR1 and CDR2 from the germline V gene are SGHRS and YFSETQ. CDR3 length: 14 residues.

This clonotype was seen at least ten times. J is TRBJ2-7 and V is TRBV5-1; D ambiguous. The germline CDR1 and CDR2 sequences are SGHRS and YFSETQ. The CDR3 contains 13 residues. Trimming pared 8 bases from V and 4 bases from J, leaving 16 bases between. In DNA, the CDR3 is TGCGCCAGTTCAGACGGATCCCGTTACGAGCAGTACTTC. This translates into CASSDGSRYEQYF.

With respect to this clonotype: Possible read error: a much larger clone is one base away. The V gene is TRBV20-1, the J gene TRBJ2-3; a possible D gene is TRBD2 (5 bases). CDR1 and CDR2 from the germline V gene are DFQATT and SNEGSKA (reference sequence). The CDR3 loop spans 16 amino acids. Here the CDR3 DNA reads TGCAGTGCTAGGTCGGCGGGTCAAGGAAGCACAGATACGCATTATTTT. It is translated as CSARSAGQGSTDTHYF.

To note about this clonotype: One base away lies a much larger clone, so this may be a sequencing read error. J is TRBJ2-2 and V is TRBV7-9; a possible D gene is TRBD2 (5 bases). This CDR3 contains 13 residues. From germline, CDR1 is SEHNR and CDR2 FQNEAQ (reference sequence). CDR3 in amino acids: CASSTRNTGELIF. The CDR3, as DNA: TGTGCCAGCAGCACTCGGAACACCGGGGAGCTGATTTTT.

A remark on this clonotype: This may arise from a read error, as a much more abundant clone is one base away. The rearrangement joins TRBV12-3 or TRBV12-4 to TRBJ2-3; D possibly matches TRBD1 or TRBD2 (6 bases each). This CDR3 comprises 14 residues. V shed 8 bases and J shed 4 bases, with 16 bases lying between them. CDR3 region: CASGGLHRADTQYF. In DNA, the CDR3 is TGTGCCAGCGGGGGACTCCACAGGGCAGATACGCAGTATTTT.

Ten or more counts support this clonotype. This chain joins TRBV5-1 and TRBJ2-6; D unresolved. Trimming cost V 3 bases and J 0 bases, with 16 bases left between them. Looked up from germline, CDR1 is SGHRS and CDR2 is YFSETQ. There are 18 residues in the CDR3. CDR3: CASSSQGRRTSGANVLTF. CDR3 in DNA: TGCGCCAGCAGCTCCCAAGGACGGCGTACCTCTGGGGCCAACGTCCTGACTTTC.

This clonotype was detected many times. The chain carries TRBV19 and TRBJ2-6; unclear D gene. The CDR3 loop spans 15 amino acids. Germline V gene data show CDR1 as LNHDA and CDR2 as SQIVND (reference sequence). The V end was cut by 3 bases, the J end by 3 bases, with 9 bases between. CDR3 loop: CASSMVLGGANVLTF. The CDR3, as DNA: TGTGCCAGTAGTATGGTTCTCGGTGGGGCCAACGTCCTGACTTTC. Using reference TRBV19 and TRBJ2-6 for the parts outside the CDR3, the full variable domain is DGGITQSPKYLFRKEGQNVTLSCEQNLNHDAMYWYRQDPGQGLRLIYYSQIVNDFQKGDIAEGYSVSREKKESFPLTVTSAQKNPTAFYLCASSMVLGGANVLTFGAGSRLTVL.

This clonotype was counted many times. V usage is TRBV5-1 and J usage is TRBJ2-1, with 10 bases matching TRBD1. With 3 bases clipped from V and 6 bases from J, the junction kept 6 bases outside the gene matches. CDR1 and CDR2 (germline): SGHRS, YFSETQ. The CDR3 consists of 15 residues. The CDR3: CASSSGQGSPNEQFF. The CDR3 DNA is TGCGCCAGCAGCTCGGGACAGGGGTCCCCCAATGAGCAGTTCTTC.

The gene calls are TRBV20-1 and TRBJ1-2; no reliable D call. The CDR3 is 15 residues long. Germline CDR1 and CDR2: DFQATT and SNEGSKA (reference sequence). V was shortened by 6 bases and J by 4 bases, with 21 bases between the two germline ends. CDR3 DNA sequence: TGCAGTGCCAGACCCGGGGAGGGAATGATCTATGGCTACACCTTC. Translating gives CSARPGEGMIYGYTF.